This note documents a single T cell receptor beta chain sequence. This entry comes from a study of control samples from healthy donors and cancer patients. Profiling relied on immunoSEQ multiplex PCR, and the TCRdb table lists in-frame clones only, not all of them. This repertoire shows approximately 150,000 clones, approximately 94% found once; its top ten account for about an eighth. Germline V gene sequence: CDR1 GTSNPN, CDR2 SVGIG (reference sequence). V lost 6 bases and J 1 base, leaving 12 bases between the germline ends. This CDR3 is 13 amino acids long. This sequence was found in a man in his forties in good health. This chain links TRBV30 with TRBJ1-2; no firm D call. The specimen was blood. CDR3 bases: TGTGCCTGCTCCCTAGGCCTTAACTATGGCTACACCTTC. Its protein is CACSLGLNYGYTF.